These 30 T cell receptor beta chains share one sample of origin, sequenced in a study of siplizumab effects on memory and regulatory T cells. This table comes from immunoSEQ multiplex PCR, and its TCRdb copy is limited to in-frame clones, with some not included. The sample has 50,000 or so clones, 85% to 95% seen once; the top ten hold roughly two fifths. The sample consisted of CD8+ T cells sorted from blood. The receptor source for this set is a human donor in good health.

The chain carries TRBV11-2 and TRBJ2-1; 7 nucleotides match TRBD1. Germline lookup yields CDR1 SGHAT and CDR2 FQNNGV. V lost 5 bases, J lost 3 bases, and 7 bases stayed unmatched. CDR3 length equals 15 residues. This chain's CDR3 is CASSQDRTYYNEQFF. DNA for the CDR3: TGTGCCAGCAGCCAGGACAGGACCTACTACAATGAGCAGTTCTTC.

V is TRBV5-6 and J is TRBJ2-1; TRBD2 matches 9 bases. J gave up 0 bases and V 7 bases, and 5 bases lay outside the gene matches. This CDR3 region has 15 residues. In germline, CDR1 is SGHDT, CDR2 YYEEEE. The CDR3 reads CASGHSGSSYNEQFF. The CDR3 region has the DNA TGTGCCAGCGGCCATAGCGGGAGCTCCTACAATGAGCAGTTCTTC.

The rearrangement uses TRBV5-4 and TRBJ2-7; TRBD2 is a possible D gene (5 bases). Germline V gene lookup returns CDR1 SGHNT and CDR2 YYREEE (reference sequence). The CDR3 loop spans 13 amino acids. Trimming shortened V by 4 bases and J by 9 bases, and 17 bases separated the two germline ends. CDR3 residues: CASSGSEEAGQYF. Written as DNA, the CDR3 is TGTGCCAGCAGCGGATCAGAGGAGGCAGGGCAGTACTTC.

V gene TRBV6-6 combines with J gene TRBJ2-1; 7 bases map to TRBD2. J was trimmed by 7 bases and V by 8 bases; bases with no gene match: 11. CDR3 length equals 14 residues. CDR1 is MNHNY and CDR2 is SVGAGI in the germline V gene (reference sequence). CDR3: CASETAKAGNEQFF. The CDR3 DNA follows: TGTGCCAGCGAAACAGCAAAAGCGGGAAATGAGCAGTTCTTC.

The chain employs TRBV27 and TRBJ2-7; weak D call: TRBD2 (5 bases). Per the germline V gene, CDR1 is MNHEY and CDR2 is SMNVEV (reference sequence). The CDR3 consists of 12 residues. Trimming took off 2 bases at V and 7 bases at J, with 9 bases between the two ends. CDR3 DNA: TGTGCCAGCAGTTTAAGAGGGAGAGAGCAGTACTTC. Residues: CASSLRGREQYF.

The chain combines TRBV29-1 with TRBJ2-7; either TRBD1 or TRBD2 may fit D (5 bases each). Trimming stripped 7 bases from V and 0 bases from J, with 13 bases between. The CDR3 totals 13 residues. Germline V gene data show CDR1 as SQVTM and CDR2 as ANQGSEA. The CDR3 nucleotides are TGCAGCGCCGAGACCGGGACCTCCTACGAGCAGTACTTC. Translating it yields CSAETGTSYEQYF.

The rearrangement uses TRBV9 and TRBJ2-1, with TRBD2 identical over 9 bases. The CDR3 totals 16 residues. In germline, CDR1 is SGDLS, CDR2 YYNGEE. V was clipped by 0 bases and J by 7 bases; unmatched bases: 8. Here the CDR3 reads CASSVDLAGRRNEQFF. The CDR3 bases are TGTGCCAGCAGCGTAGATCTAGCGGGACGGAGGAATGAGCAGTTCTTC.

The rearrangement uses TRBV10-1 and TRBJ2-6, with unresolved D. The CDR3 contains 15 residues. The V gene's germline CDR1 is WNHNN and CDR2 SYGVQD (reference sequence). Trimming left V 3 bases short and J 1 base short, with 7 bases between. The CDR3 region is CASSETPSGANVLTF. CDR3 DNA: TGCGCCAGCAGTGAAACACCTTCTGGGGCCAACGTCCTGACTTTC.

The V call is TRBV10-1, the J call TRBJ2-2, with D perhaps matching TRBD1 (5 bases). Germline V gene data show CDR1 as WNHNN and CDR2 as SYGVQD (reference sequence). This CDR3 is 15 amino acids long. Deletions cut 4 bases from V and 2 bases from J, with 11 bases between. The CDR3 spells CASSASQGNTGELFF. The CDR3 DNA reads TGCGCCAGCAGTGCATCGCAGGGAAACACCGGGGAGCTGTTTTTT.

The genes are TRBV7-9 and TRBJ2-3; possible D gene TRBD2, 5 bases. Trimming removed 1 base at V and 14 bases at J, with 19 bases between. CDR1 and CDR2 (germline): SEHNR, FQNEAQ (reference sequence). There are 14 residues in the CDR3. The CDR3 region has the DNA TGTGCCAGCAGCTTAGTCGGGGAGAGCGGCTCAGCGTATTTT. It is translated as CASSLVGESGSAYF. Full variable domain (rest looked up from reference TRBV7-9 and TRBJ2-3): DTGVSQNPRHKITKRGQNVTFRCDPISEHNRLYWYRQTLGQGPEFLTYFQNEAQLEKSRLLSDRFSAERPKGSFSTLEIQRTEQGDSAMYLCASSLVGESGSAYFGPGTRLTVL.

This clone occurred once. This chain uses TRBV14 with TRBJ1-2, with D hard to call. Trimming pared 4 bases from V and 0 bases from J, leaving 15 bases between. The CDR3 runs 16 residues. Per the germline V gene, CDR1 is SGHDN and CDR2 is FVKESK. CDR3 protein: CASSPPHRAPNYGYTF. The CDR3 DNA is TGTGCCAGCAGCCCTCCCCATAGAGCACCTAACTATGGCTACACCTTC.

This clone was found a few times. Different DNA sequences within this sample yield the same CDR3. The rearrangement joins TRBV5-4 to TRBJ1-1; D is ambiguous. Germline V CDR1 and CDR2: SGHNT, YYREEE (reference sequence). CDR3 size: 13 residues. Trimming removed 2 bases at V and 1 base at J, with 6 bases between. CDR3 residues: CASSLGGNTEAFF. In nucleotides, the CDR3 is TGTGCCAGCAGCTTAGGTGGGAACACTGAAGCTTTCTTT.

This CDR3 is CASNLGLPHGETQYF. DNA for the CDR3: TGTGCCAGCAACCTTGGGCTACCGCACGGAGAGACCCAGTACTTC. V and J are TRBV28 and TRBJ2-5; unclear D gene. The CDR3 consists of 15 residues. The V end was cut by 7 bases, the J end by 4 bases, with 19 bases between. Looked up from germline, CDR1 is MDHEN and CDR2 is SYDVKM.

V usage is TRBV6-6 and J usage is TRBJ1-2; D may be TRBD1 (6 bases). Germline V gene data show CDR1 as MNHNY and CDR2 as SVGAGI (reference sequence). CDR3 length: 15 amino acids. V was clipped by 2 bases and J by 3 bases, with 13 bases between them. The CDR3 nucleotides read TGTGCCAGCAGTTACGGGTCAGGGGCGGACTATGGCTACACCTTC. Its translation: CASSYGSGADYGYTF.

Here the CDR3 DNA reads TGTGCCAGCAGTGAGGGGGAATATAGCAATCAGCCCCAGCATTTT. Translated: CASSEGEYSNQPQHF. This chain connects TRBV2 to TRBJ1-5; perhaps TRBD1 as D (5 bases). In germline, CDR1 is SNHLY, CDR2 FYNNEI. CDR3 length: 15 residues. Trimming left V 3 bases short and J 0 bases short, with 9 bases between.

This clone was recorded once. The chain links TRBV5-1 to TRBJ2-7; 7 bases line up with TRBD2. The J segment lost 5 bases and the V segment lost 6 bases, leaving 14 bases of the junction unmatched. Looked up from germline, CDR1 is SGHRS and CDR2 is YFSETQ. The CDR3 has 15 residues. The CDR3 region has the DNA TGCGCCAGCACCCTCCTAGCGGATGGACTCAACGAGCAGTACTTC. It specifies CASTLLADGLNEQYF.

J is TRBJ2-7 and V is TRBV28; D uncertain. CDR3 length equals 13 residues. Trimming cost V 8 bases and J 0 bases, with 11 bases left between them. Germline CDR1 is MDHEN and CDR2 is SYDVKM. This CDR3 is CASGDFSSYEQYF. In DNA form, the CDR3 reads TGTGCCAGCGGCGACTTTAGCTCCTACGAGCAGTACTTC.

The CDR3 coding sequence is TGCAGCGTAGTTCTAGCGGGAGGGAATGAGCAGTTCTTC. This sequence encodes CSVVLAGGNEQFF. This sequence joins TRBV29-1 and TRBJ2-1; 12 nucleotides line up with TRBD2. The CDR3 consists of 13 residues. Germline V CDR1 and CDR2: SQVTM, ANQGSEA. J lost 7 bases, V lost 6 bases, and 4 bases had no gene match.

The chain employs TRBV5-4 and TRBJ2-1; possibly TRBD2 for D (5 bases). The CDR3 spans 16 residues. Germline loops: CDR1 SGHNT, CDR2 YYREEE (reference sequence). V was pared by 2 bases and J by 7 bases, with 19 bases between. The CDR3 DNA is TGTGCCAGCAGCTTTCTCTTAGGTCTCGGCGGGAATGAGCAGTTCTTC. It translates to CASSFLLGLGGNEQFF.

The chain has TRBV29-1 and TRBJ2-2, with 12 bases matching TRBD2. The CDR3 has 15 amino acids. V trimming: 4 bases; J trimming: 7 bases; junction bases outside the gene matches: 7. CDR1 SQVTM and CDR2 ANQGSEA come from the germline V gene. The CDR3 protein is CSVGLAGDRDGELFF. CDR3 coding DNA: TGCAGCGTTGGACTAGCGGGAGATCGCGACGGGGAGCTGTTTTTT.

This chain uses TRBV6-1 with TRBJ2-7, with D perhaps being TRBD1 or TRBD2 (7 bases each). The CDR3 consists of 16 residues. The germline V gene encodes CDR1 MNHNS and CDR2 SASEGT. V lost 4 bases and J lost 0, with 16 bases in between. CDR3 residues: CASSVRGGDTSYEQYF. CDR3 bases: TGTGCCAGCAGTGTCAGGGGGGGGGACACCTCCTACGAGCAGTACTTC.

The genes are TRBV9 and TRBJ2-7, with unresolved D. V gave up 0 bases and J gave up 2 bases, with 9 bases separating them. The germline CDR1 and CDR2 sequences are SGDLS and YYNGEE. The CDR3 spans 14 residues. The CDR3 DNA sequence: TGTGCCAGCAGCGTAGTGGCTGGCACCTACGAGCAGTACTTC. Protein product: CASSVVAGTYEQYF.

V gene TRBV12-5 combines with J gene TRBJ2-1; D not certain. The germline gives CDR1 LGHNT, CDR2 FRNRAP. Trimming stripped 1 base from V and 6 bases from J, with 10 bases between. The CDR3 spans 14 residues. The DNA for the CDR3 is TGTGCTAGTGGTTTGGCCACATTGGGCAATGAGCAGTTCTTC. It translates to CASGLATLGNEQFF.

The rearrangement uses TRBV7-9 and TRBJ2-7; 11 bases are a match to TRBD1. Trimming removed 8 bases from V and 3 bases from J; junction bases left unmatched: 6. The CDR3 totals 14 residues. Germline CDR1 is SEHNR and CDR2 is FQNEAQ (reference sequence). CDR3 loop: CASQGGTGGYEQYF. CDR3 coding DNA: TGTGCCAGCCAAGGAGGGACAGGGGGCTACGAGCAGTACTTC.

This chain connects TRBV19 to TRBJ2-1, with D maybe TRBD2 (7 bases). V was trimmed by 9 bases and J by 5 bases, leaving 14 bases between them. The CDR3 covers 13 residues. Germline CDR1 and CDR2: LNHDA and SQIVND (reference sequence). CDR3 region: CASPGGPHNEQFF. The CDR3 coding sequence is TGTGCCAGCCCCGGGGGGCCTCACAATGAGCAGTTCTTC.

This clone occurred a few times. This chain links TRBV5-1 with TRBJ1-1; a possible D gene is TRBD1 (6 bases). CDR1 and CDR2 from the germline V gene are SGHRS and YFSETQ. This CDR3 has 13 amino acids. V dropped 0 bases and J dropped 8 bases, with 11 bases sitting between them. CDR3 region: CASSLGVGTEAFF. The CDR3 DNA is TGCGCCAGCAGCTTGGGGGTTGGGACAGAAGCTTTCTTT.

This chain links TRBV11-2 with TRBJ2-7, with unresolved D. The CDR3 sequence is 11 residues long. Germline V lookup: CDR1 SGHAT, CDR2 FQNNGV. V was clipped by 5 bases and J by 3 bases, with 5 bases between them. The CDR3 is CASSPDYEQYF. Here the CDR3 DNA reads TGTGCCAGCAGCCCCGACTACGAGCAGTACTTC.

The chain combines TRBV27 with TRBJ2-1, with TRBD2 matching 14 bases. CDR1 is MNHEY and CDR2 is SMNVEV in the germline V gene (reference sequence). The V and J ends lost 5 bases and 8 bases, in that order; junction bases with no gene match: 11. CDR3 size: 17 residues. The CDR3 DNA reads as TGTGCCAGCAGTGGGGGGACTAGCGGGAGTGGTCTGTATGAGCAGTTCTTC. Amino acid sequence: CASSGGTSGSGLYEQFF.

The V and J genes are TRBV7-9 and TRBJ1-6, with no clear D. This CDR3 region has 12 residues. Trimming took 6 bases from V and 12 from J, leaving 12 bases between them. CDR1 is SEHNR, CDR2 FQNEAQ, per germline (reference sequence). Written as DNA, the CDR3 is TGTGCCAGCAGTCCTCCCCGGGGACCCCTCCACTTT. Protein product: CASSPPRGPLHF.

The chain joins TRBV11-3 to TRBJ2-3; D possibly uses TRBD1 or TRBD2 (5 bases each). This CDR3 has 14 amino acids. Germline values: CDR1 SGHNT, CDR2 YENEEA. Trimming stripped 7 bases from V and 5 bases from J, with 16 bases between. DNA for the CDR3: TGTGCCAGCACCCTCCGGGACGGAGAAGATACGCAGTATTTT. Translating gives CASTLRDGEDTQYF.